This entry concerns a single TCR beta chain. Germline V lookup: CDR1 KGHDR, CDR2 SFDVKD. V was cut by 4 bases and J by 1 base, with 12 bases left in between. This CDR3 region has 15 residues. This record belongs to a study of identical twins. TCRdb called the 5' RACE reads again in MiXCR, with one record for every CDR3 protein. The table shows hundreds of thousands of distinct CDR3 sequences, with 7.1% occurring only once. These records were also assigned to another study, of yellow fever vaccine responses in identical twins.

The V gene is TRBV24-1, the J gene TRBJ1-2; D unclear. Sequencing used PBMCs. The sequence came from a woman aged 18-29 years in good health. DNA of the CDR3: TGTGCCACCAGTGACTCGGGTAGGAGTAACTATGGCTACACCTTC. Protein sequence: CATSDSGRSNYGYTF.